The T cell receptor beta chain described here comes from a study of memory CD4+ T cells and cytomegalovirus serostatus. Study-level information: Donors were healthy Belgian adults, under 10 CMV seropositive and approximately 23 seronegative. Study findings and constraints: Of 150 to 200 reported CMV TCRbeta sequences, about 67 were found in memory CD4+ repertoires. CMV serostatus prediction reached median AUC about 0.95, or 0.9 with US-trained model. Suggested: most of the CMV-linked TCR signature lies in CD4+ memory cells.

The germline gives CDR1 GTSNPN, CDR2 SVGIG (reference sequence). V was trimmed by 0 bases and J by 7 bases, leaving 10 bases between them. This CDR3 has 14 amino acids. Single viable CD3+CD4+CD8-CD45RO+ cells were sorted as the memory CD4+ T cells. Details on this clone: Antigen: not known.

Libraries were prepared by immunoSEQ multiplex PCR; TCRdb keeps only in-frame clonotypes and omits some of them. The repertoire consists of tens of thousands of clones, with less than 85% occurring once and the leading ten covering approximately 0.8%. The sequencing input was memory CD4+ T cells from blood. The chain combines TRBV30 with TRBJ1-6; D is ambiguous. The sequence was collected from an adult in good health and CMV-seronegative. CDR3: CAWSVSGVNSPLHF. As DNA, the CDR3 is TGTGCCTGGAGTGTATCTGGTGTAAATTCACCCCTCCACTTT. The whole variable domain, filled in from reference TRBV30 and TRBJ1-6, reads SQTIHQWPATLVQPVGSPLSLECTVEGTSNPNLYWYRQAAGRGLQLLFYSVGIGQISSEVPQNLSASRPQDRQFILSSKKLLLSDSGFYLCAWSVSGVNSPLHFGNGTRLTVT.